This T cell receptor (beta chain) was recorded in a study of human T cells and chemical hapten exposure. J lost 1 base, V lost 4 bases, and 6 bases had no gene match. CDR3 length: 15 residues. In TCRdb, the 5' RACE reads were re-called with MiXCR into one record per CDR3 protein. The table shows roughly 82,000 distinct CDR3 sequences, with about a sixth occurring only once. The authors' total RNA extraction used unfractionated whole blood. This clonotype was obtained from a female donor in good health. The V gene is TRBV12-3 or TRBV12-4, the J gene TRBJ1-1, with 7 bases fitting TRBD1. CDR3 loop: CASSSRQGSNTEAFF. The CDR3 nucleotides are TGTGCCAGCAGTTCTCGACAGGGCTCGAACACTGAAGCTTTCTTT.